The 27 T cell receptor beta chains below come from one sample, sequenced in a study of control samples from healthy donors and cancer patients. Clones were sequenced by immunoSEQ multiplex PCR, and TCRdb holds only the in-frame ones, with some missing. The record lists fewer than 250,000 clones, of which the ten most abundant hold around 2%. The specimen sequenced was blood. Receptors were obtained from a young woman in good health.

J is TRBJ2-5 and V is TRBV11-2, with D possibly matching TRBD2 (5 bases). V was pared by 0 bases and J by 0 bases, with 14 bases between. CDR3 length: 17 amino acids. CDR1 and CDR2 from the germline V gene are SGHAT and FQNNGV. CDR3 nucleotides: TGTGCCAGCAGCTTAGATCGGGGAAACCCGTACCAAGAGACCCAGTACTTC. This sequence encodes CASSLDRGNPYQETQYF. The full variable domain, rest sourced from reference TRBV11-2 and TRBJ2-5, is EAGVAQSPRYKIIEKRQSVAFWCNPISGHATLYWYQQILGQGPKLLIQFQNNGVVDDSQLPKDRFSAERLKGVDSTLKIQPAKLEDSAVYLCASSLDRGNPYQETQYFGPGTRLLVL.

The chain joins TRBV29-1 to TRBJ2-7; 8 positions agree with TRBD1. Germline CDR1 reads SQVTM; CDR2 reads ANQGSEA. The CDR3 covers 14 residues. J gave up 6 bases and V 2 bases, and 9 bases lay outside the gene matches. The CDR3 nucleotides are TGCAGCGTTGAAATGGGACAGGAGGTCAGCGAGCAGTACTTC. It specifies CSVEMGQEVSEQYF.

V usage is TRBV5-6 and J usage is TRBJ1-3; unclear D gene. Germline V gene lookup returns CDR1 SGHDT and CDR2 YYEEEE. This CDR3 region has 15 residues. Trimming took off 0 bases at V and 2 bases at J, with 9 bases between the two ends. The CDR3 nucleotides read TGTGCCAGCAGCTTGGTAAAGATACCTGGAAACACCATATATTTT. Translating gives CASSLVKIPGNTIYF.

The rearrangement uses TRBV6-5 and TRBJ2-7; 7 nucleotides align to TRBD1. CDR3 length: 14 amino acids. Trimming at V came to 6 bases and at J to 3 bases, leaving 8 bases not matched to a gene. Germline V gene sequence: CDR1 MNHEY, CDR2 SVGAGI. This CDR3 reads CASSYRDRGYEQYF. In DNA form, the CDR3 reads TGTGCCAGCAGCTACCGGGACAGAGGCTACGAGCAGTACTTC.

The chain has TRBV7-2 and TRBJ1-5; 7 nucleotides align to TRBD1. V lost 5 bases, J lost 1 base, and 11 bases stayed unmatched. CDR3 length equals 17 residues. CDR1 and CDR2 from the germline V gene are SGHTA and FQGNSA. The CDR3 loop is CASSKGLRQGSNQPQHF. CDR3 coding DNA: TGTGCCAGCAGCAAAGGGCTTCGACAGGGAAGCAATCAGCCCCAGCATTTT.

This chain joins TRBV5-6 and TRBJ2-5; no clear D gene. V lost 4 bases and J lost 0, with 4 bases in between. The V gene's germline CDR1 is SGHDT and CDR2 YYEEEE. The CDR3 spans 12 residues. In DNA, the CDR3 is TGTGCCAGCAGCGAGTACCAAGAGACCCAGTACTTC. Protein sequence: CASSEYQETQYF.

J is TRBJ1-3 and V is TRBV6-5; tentatively, D is TRBD1 (5 bases). Deletions cut 0 bases from V and 3 bases from J, with 12 bases between. The CDR3 length is 16 residues. The germline CDR1 and CDR2 sequences are MNHEY and SVGAGI. The CDR3 nucleotides are TGTGCCAGCAGTTACTCGCAACAGGAGGGTGGAAACACCATATATTTT. It is translated as CASSYSQQEGGNTIYF.

As DNA, the CDR3 is TGTGCCAGCAGCCCCTTAGCGGGCGTCAGCTCCTACGAGCAGTACTTC. Translated, it gives CASSPLAGVSSYEQYF. The V gene is TRBV3-1 (or the pseudogene TRBV3-2), the J gene TRBJ2-7, with 7 bases fitting TRBD2. The length of the CDR3 is 16 residues. V lost 4 bases, J lost 0 bases, and 9 bases stayed unmatched. Germline V gene sequence: CDR1 LGHDT, CDR2 YNNKEL (reference sequence).

In DNA form, the CDR3 reads TGTGCCAGCAGCTCAAGAGGGGGTGGCTACACCTTC. Translation gives CASSSRGGGYTF. This sequence joins TRBV6-5 and TRBJ1-2; the D gene is possibly TRBD1 (6 bases). The germline V and J ends were trimmed by 6 bases and 7 bases, with 12 bases remaining between them. The germline V gene encodes CDR1 MNHEY and CDR2 SVGAGI. The CDR3 loop spans 12 amino acids.

The chain uses TRBV30 and TRBJ1-3; no clear D. Germline assignment: CDR1 GTSNPN and CDR2 SVGIG (reference sequence). The CDR3 consists of 15 residues. V was clipped by 4 bases and J by 0 bases, with 13 bases between them. CDR3 bases: TGTGCCTGGACTACCGGGATTCTCTCTGGAAACACCATATATTTT. Encoded protein: CAWTTGILSGNTIYF. The variable domain in full, with the rest retrieved from reference TRBV30 and TRBJ1-3, is SQTIHQWPATLVQPVGSPLSLECTVEGTSNPNLYWYRQAAGRGLQLLFYSVGIGQISSEVPQNLSASRPQDRQFILSSKKLLLSDSGFYLCAWTTGILSGNTIYFGEGSWLTVV.

This chain links TRBV7-9 with TRBJ2-7; a weak D match, TRBD1 (5 bases). The CDR3 sequence is 15 residues long. Germline lookup yields CDR1 SEHNR and CDR2 FQNEAQ (reference sequence). V was pared by 5 bases and J by 0 bases, with 14 bases between. In nucleotides, the CDR3 is TGTGCCAGCAGCCTACAGGCCGGTGGCTCCTACGAGCAGTACTTC. It translates to CASSLQAGGSYEQYF.

V and J are TRBV19 and TRBJ2-7; D may be TRBD1 (5 bases). CDR3 size: 14 residues. Looked up from germline, CDR1 is LNHDA and CDR2 is SQIVND (reference sequence). The V gene lost 0 bases and the J gene lost 5 bases, with 11 bases spanning the gap. CDR3 sequence reads: CASSIDRARHEQYF. Here the CDR3 DNA reads TGTGCCAGTAGTATAGACAGGGCGCGACACGAGCAGTACTTC. Filled out from reference TRBV19 and TRBJ2-7, the complete variable domain reads DGGITQSPKYLFRKEGQNVTLSCEQNLNHDAMYWYRQDPGQGLRLIYYSQIVNDFQKGDIAEGYSVSREKKESFPLTVTSAQKNPTAFYLCASSIDRARHEQYFGPGTRLTVT.

The chain employs TRBV14 and TRBJ2-3; D unresolved. The V and J ends lost 4 bases and 0 bases respectively, with 14 bases between them. Germline assignment: CDR1 SGHDN and CDR2 FVKESK. The CDR3 contains 16 residues. CDR3 nucleotides: TGTGCCAGCAGCCTCGGAGCGAGCGTTAGCACAGATACGCAGTATTTT. Translation gives CASSLGASVSTDTQYF.

This rearrangement joins TRBV6-6 to TRBJ1-2; tentatively, D is TRBD1 (5 bases). The germline gives CDR1 MNHNY, CDR2 SVGAGI (reference sequence). The CDR3 length is 14 residues. Trimming cost V 2 bases and J 9 bases, with 16 bases left between them. The CDR3 region has the DNA TGTGCCAGCAGTTACGGGGCCTCCCGTCCCCGCTACACCTTC. Its translation: CASSYGASRPRYTF.

V gene TRBV7-9 combines with J gene TRBJ2-5; no reliable D call. The germline V gene has CDR1 SEHNR and CDR2 FQNEAQ (reference sequence). The CDR3 spans 15 residues. V was clipped by 1 base and J by 3 bases, with 12 bases between them. The CDR3 DNA follows: TGTGCCAGCAGCTTAGAATCGGCCATTAAAGAGACCCAGTACTTC. Translated, it gives CASSLESAIKETQYF.

In DNA form, the CDR3 reads TGTGCCAGCAGCCGGCCGCCGAGGACGCTGTCCGTTGCAACTAATGAAAAACTGTTTTTT. Encoded protein: CASSRPPRTLSVATNEKLFF. This sequence joins TRBV3-1 (or the pseudogene TRBV3-2) and TRBJ1-4; D is unclear. Trimming removed 4 bases at V and 0 bases at J, with 24 bases between. Germline V gives CDR1 LGHDT, CDR2 YNNKEL (reference sequence). This CDR3 comprises 20 residues.

V is TRBV21-1 and J is TRBJ2-3; the listed D gene, TRBD2, was not tested against the DNA. TRBV21-1 has pseudogene status. The CDR3 spans 17 residues. As DNA, the CDR3 is TGTGCCAGCAGGCCGGGACTAGCGGGGTATTACACAGATACGCAGTATTTT. Protein product: CASRPGLAGYYTDTQYF.

The chain uses TRBV20-1 and TRBJ1-5; maybe TRBD1 (5 bases). V gave up 3 bases and J gave up 6 bases, with 15 bases separating them. This CDR3 region has 14 residues. Germline-derived CDR1 and CDR2 are DFQATT and SNEGSKA (reference sequence). CDR3 sequence (DNA): TGCAGTGCTAGTCCACGGGGGGAGGTTCAGCCCCAGCATTTT. This translates into CSASPRGEVQPQHF.

This rearrangement joins TRBV5-1 to TRBJ2-2; no firm D call. V was clipped by 7 bases and J by 5 bases, with 18 bases between them. Looked up from germline, CDR1 is SGHRS and CDR2 is YFSETQ. This CDR3 is 15 amino acids long. In nucleotides, the CDR3 is TGCGCCAGCGAATCCATCCCCGTGGGGACCGGGGAGCTGTTTTTT. This translates into CASESIPVGTGELFF.

V is TRBV7-2 and J is TRBJ2-6; a weak D match, TRBD2 (6 bases). CDR1 and CDR2 from the germline V gene are SGHTA and FQGNSA. V lost 5 bases and J 4 bases, leaving 18 bases between the germline ends. CDR3 size: 17 residues. In DNA, the CDR3 is TGTGCCAGCAGCCTGATCCTGCGGGGCGCCGGGGCCAACGTCCTGACTTTC. Its protein is CASSLILRGAGANVLTF. The whole variable domain, remainder taken from reference TRBV7-2 and TRBJ2-6, is GAGVSQSPSNKVTEKGKDVELRCDPISGHTALYWYRQSLGQGLEFLIYFQGNSAPDKSGLPSDRFSAERTGGSVSTLTIQRTQQEDSAVYLCASSLILRGAGANVLTFGAGSRLTVL.

The chain uses TRBV2 and TRBJ1-5; D uncertain. CDR1 SNHLY and CDR2 FYNNEI come from the germline V gene. CDR3 length: 17 residues. V lost 4 bases, J lost 9 bases, and 25 bases lay in between. CDR3 coding DNA: TGTGCCAGCAGTGGAGGCCGTTGGCGGAACAGAGTATGGCCCCAGCATTTT. This gives the protein CASSGGRWRNRVWPQHF.

The chain couples TRBV14 to TRBJ1-6, with D unresolved. Trimming took 4 bases from V and 10 from J, leaving 11 bases between them. From germline, CDR1 is SGHDN and CDR2 FVKESK. The CDR3 is made up of 13 amino acids. This CDR3 is CASSPRLQSPLHF. The CDR3 DNA is TGTGCCAGCAGCCCTAGGTTACAATCACCCCTCCACTTT.

The chain is built from TRBV6-2 or TRBV6-3 and TRBJ1-5; possibly TRBD1 for D (6 bases). This CDR3 has 13 amino acids. The germline CDR1 and CDR2 sequences are MNHEY and SVGEGT. The V end lost 2 bases, the J end lost 7 bases, and 9 bases lay between the germline ends. The CDR3 nucleotides are TGTGCCAGCAGTTACATAGGGGGACAGCCCCAGCATTTT. It codes for CASSYIGGQPQHF.

This chain connects TRBV19 to TRBJ2-7; the match to TRBD1 covers 9 bases. The trim removed 3 bases at V and 4 bases at J, leaving 4 bases unmatched. The CDR3 is 14 amino acids. Per germline, CDR1 LNHDA and CDR2 SQIVND (reference sequence). Here the CDR3 DNA reads TGTGCCAGTAGTATCGGGACAGGGACTTACGAGCAGTACTTC. The encoded protein is CASSIGTGTYEQYF.

The CDR3 coding sequence is TGTGCCAGCAGTCCGTCACAGGGGGGAAATTCACCCCTCCACTTT. Encoded protein: CASSPSQGGNSPLHF. This rearrangement joins TRBV6-5 to TRBJ1-6; 8 bases line up with TRBD1. The CDR3 sequence is 15 residues long. With 5 bases clipped from V and 7 bases from J, the junction kept 7 bases outside the gene matches. Per germline, CDR1 MNHEY and CDR2 SVGAGI.

J is TRBJ2-1 and V is TRBV24-1; a weak D match, TRBD2 (5 bases). V was pared by 4 bases and J by 5 bases, with 11 bases between. Germline-derived CDR1 and CDR2 are KGHDR and SFDVKD. The CDR3 is made up of 14 amino acids. The CDR3 DNA is TGTGCCACCAGTGACCCCGGACTGAACAATGAGCAGTTCTTC. Protein: CATSDPGLNNEQFF.

The V gene is TRBV7-9, the J gene TRBJ1-2; 9 bases map to TRBD1. Germline CDR1 reads SEHNR; CDR2 reads FQNEAQ (reference sequence). There are 17 residues in the CDR3. V shed 4 bases, J shed 6 bases, and the junction held 15 bases outside the gene matches. CDR3 protein: CASSSSTGGLRRHGYTF. Written as DNA, the CDR3 is TGTGCCAGCAGCTCGTCGACAGGGGGTTTAAGAAGACATGGCTACACCTTC.